The 29 T cell receptor beta chains listed next were all sequenced from one sample in a study of T cell changes during pregnancy in multiple sclerosis (dated by TCRdb to the late 2010s). Library creation used the immunoSEQ multiplex PCR assay. The table comes from immuneACCESS by way of TCRdb, which keeps in-frame sequences with V and J called. Part of the clones is missing from these tables; in studies checked, under half for an unresolved V gene and the rest for unknown reasons. This sample is represented by about 34,000 clones; about 87% of them were singletons. The ten largest clones represent roughly 4% of the sample. This specimen was CD8+ T cells from peripheral blood mononuclear cells, taken in the third trimester of pregnancy. These receptors originate from a female donor with multiple sclerosis, enrolled in a pregnancy study.

In this sample, this clone turned up many times. CDR3 in DNA: TGTGCCATCAGTGAGTCGGCGGGGGCTTGGGGCACAGATACGCAGTATTTT. This gives the protein CAISESAGAWGTDTQYF. This chain uses TRBV10-3 with TRBJ2-3, with D possibly matching TRBD2 (7 bases). The CDR3 covers 17 residues. Trimming stripped 0 bases from V and 1 base from J, with 14 bases between. Germline CDR1 is ENHRY and CDR2 is SYGVKD.

This rearrangement joins TRBV7-9 to TRBJ2-7; possible D gene TRBD2, 7 bases. V was clipped by 1 base and J by 2 bases, with 12 bases between them. Germline CDR1 is SEHNR and CDR2 is FQNEAQ (reference sequence). The CDR3 has 15 amino acids. The chain's CDR3 is CASSLDAGAPYEQYF. The CDR3 DNA sequence: TGTGCCAGCAGCTTAGACGCGGGGGCCCCCTACGAGCAGTACTTC.

The genes are TRBV7-6 and TRBJ1-1; possible D gene TRBD1, 5 bases. The V gene's germline CDR1 is SGHVS and CDR2 FNYEAQ. This CDR3 is built from 15 residues. Trimming stripped 1 base from V and 4 bases from J, with 13 bases between. Here the CDR3 DNA reads TGTGCCAGCAGCTTAGAGGGGTTCCCTTCCACTGAAGCTTTCTTT. It is translated as CASSLEGFPSTEAFF.

This clone was counted between two and nine times. The chain is built from TRBV5-5 and TRBJ1-5; TRBD1 agrees at 7 bases. Germline V gene lookup returns CDR1 SGHKS and CDR2 YYEKEE (reference sequence). J lost 0 bases, V lost 4 bases, and 4 bases had no gene match. This CDR3 spans 15 amino acids. The CDR3 region is CASSMTGNSNQPQHF. CDR3 nucleotide sequence: TGTGCCAGCAGCATGACAGGGAATAGCAATCAGCCCCAGCATTTT.

The rearrangement joins TRBV5-6 to TRBJ1-3; 8 positions match TRBD1. V was pared by 3 bases and J by 0 bases, with 5 bases of the junction left unmatched. CDR3 length: 16 residues. Germline V lookup: CDR1 SGHDT, CDR2 YYEEEE. CDR3 sequence reads: CASSSPTGVSGNTIYF. The CDR3 nucleotides are TGTGCCAGCAGCTCGCCGACAGGGGTCTCTGGAAACACCATATATTTT.

The chain uses TRBV6-5 and TRBJ2-5; TRBD2 aligns across 11 bases. CDR1 and CDR2 (germline): MNHEY, SVGAGI. V gave up 8 bases and J gave up 5 bases; unmatched junction bases: 10. The CDR3 sequence is 15 residues long. CDR3: CASQLSGGAYETQYF. For the CDR3, the DNA is TGTGCCAGCCAACTTAGCGGGGGGGCTTATGAGACCCAGTACTTC.

The rearrangement links TRBV7-3 to TRBJ2-3; the match to TRBD2 covers 11 bases. The trim removed 6 bases at V and 3 bases at J, leaving 5 bases unmatched. The CDR3 totals 15 residues. Germline V gene data show CDR1 as SGHTA and CDR2 as FQGTGA. Here the CDR3 reads CASSLLAGGTDTQYF. The CDR3 DNA is TGTGCCAGCAGTCTTCTAGCGGGGGGAACAGATACGCAGTATTTT.

This chain links TRBV9 with TRBJ2-7; D perhaps matches TRBD2 (6 bases). Germline CDR1 SGDLS, CDR2 YYNGEE. Between the trimmed V and J ends, which lost 4 bases and 6 bases, there was a span of 11 bases. The CDR3 length is 12 residues. The CDR3 coding sequence is TGTGCCAGCAGCCCGCCGGGGGTCGAGCAGTACTTC. Its protein product is CASSPPGVEQYF. Using reference TRBV9 and TRBJ2-7 for the parts outside the CDR3, the full variable domain is DSGVTQTPKHLITATGQRVTLRCSPRSGDLSVYWYQQSLDQGLQFLIQYYNGEERAKGNILERFSAQQFPDLHSELNLSSLELGDSALYFCASSPPGVEQYFGPGTRLTVT.

The V gene is TRBV7-6, the J gene TRBJ2-1, with 7 nucleotides matching TRBD2. This CDR3 is built from 16 residues. J lost 10 bases, V lost 8 bases, and 20 bases had no gene match. Looked up from germline, CDR1 is SGHVS and CDR2 is FNYEAQ. For the CDR3, the DNA is TGTGCCAGCCTTACTTACACCGAGCGGGGAGCAATGGAGCAGTTCTTC. It translates to CASLTYTERGAMEQFF.

This CDR3 reads CASSQAGHTEAFF. CDR3 DNA sequence: TGCGCCAGCAGCCAAGCAGGGCACACTGAAGCTTTCTTT. The chain joins TRBV4-3 to TRBJ1-1; tentative D call: TRBD1 (5 bases). The CDR3 runs to 13 residues. Trimming cost V 1 base and J 3 bases, with 6 bases left between them. CDR1 LGHNA and CDR2 YSLEER come from the germline V gene.

About this clone: The same CDR3 arises from other DNA sequences in this sample as well. The gene calls are TRBV9 and TRBJ2-1, with TRBD2 matching over 7 bases. Trimming removed 0 bases from V and 2 bases from J; junction bases left unmatched: 2. CDR1 is SGDLS and CDR2 is YYNGEE in the germline V gene. There are 15 residues in the CDR3. The CDR3 DNA is TGTGCCAGCAGCGTAGGGGGGGGTGCCTACAATGAGCAGTTCTTC. Protein sequence: CASSVGGGAYNEQFF. The full variable domain, in which reference TRBV9 and TRBJ2-1 provide the parts outside the CDR3, is DSGVTQTPKHLITATGQRVTLRCSPRSGDLSVYWYQQSLDQGLQFLIQYYNGEERAKGNILERFSAQQFPDLHSELNLSSLELGDSALYFCASSVGGGAYNEQFFGPGTRLTVL.

DNA of the CDR3: TGTGCCAGCAGAGCCGGGACAGGGGCGAACACTGAAGCTTTCTTT. Its protein product is CASRAGTGANTEAFF. The V gene is TRBV9, the J gene TRBJ1-1, with 10 bases matching TRBD1. Per the germline V gene, CDR1 is SGDLS and CDR2 is YYNGEE. The CDR3 consists of 15 residues. V trimming: 5 bases; J trimming: 1 base; junction bases outside the gene matches: 5.

The chain is built from TRBV7-9 and TRBJ2-7; TRBD2 might be the D (6 bases). V shed 4 bases and J shed 4 bases, with 14 bases lying between them. CDR1 and CDR2 from the germline V gene are SEHNR and FQNEAQ (reference sequence). The CDR3 covers 14 residues. This CDR3 reads CASSSRVAEYEQYF. CDR3 in DNA: TGTGCCAGCAGCTCCCGGGTAGCGGAGTACGAGCAGTACTTC.

The V and J genes are TRBV9 and TRBJ1-5, with 8 bases lining up with TRBD1. CDR3 length: 18 amino acids. From germline, CDR1 is SGDLS and CDR2 YYNGEE. The J segment lost 2 bases and the V segment lost 4 bases, leaving 14 bases of the junction unmatched. CDR3 region: CASSPGGQEAGGNQPQHF. CDR3 DNA: TGTGCCAGCAGCCCAGGGGGACAGGAAGCGGGTGGCAATCAGCCCCAGCATTTT.

The rearrangement joins TRBV4-1 to TRBJ2-7; no clear D gene. This CDR3 has 16 amino acids. Trimming took off 0 bases at V and 1 base at J, with 13 bases between the two ends. Germline assignment: CDR1 MGHRA and CDR2 YSYEKL. CDR3 sequence reads: CASSQETLPESYEQYF. In DNA form, the CDR3 reads TGCGCCAGCAGCCAAGAAACCCTCCCCGAGTCCTACGAGCAGTACTTC.

This clone occurred once. This chain links TRBV5-6 with TRBJ1-4; a weak D match, TRBD1 (6 bases). This CDR3 spans 14 amino acids. Germline V gene lookup returns CDR1 SGHDT and CDR2 YYEEEE. Trimming shortened V by 3 bases and J by 6 bases, and 12 bases separated the two germline ends. The chain's CDR3 is CASSSRQDDEKLFF. CDR3 nucleotides: TGTGCCAGCAGCTCGAGACAGGACGATGAAAAACTGTTTTTT.

The chain recombines TRBV6-1 with TRBJ1-1; TRBD1 aligns across 11 bases. This CDR3 is built from 13 residues. V dropped 6 bases and J dropped 10; count of bases not matched to a gene: 7. Germline assignment: CDR1 MNHNS and CDR2 SASEGT. The CDR3 bases are TGTGCCAGCAGAGGACAGGGGGCTTGGTTAGCTTTCTTT. This translates into CASRGQGAWLAFF.

The rearrangement joins TRBV19 to TRBJ1-5; TRBD1 aligns across 8 bases. V dropped 11 bases and J dropped 6; count of bases not matched to a gene: 9. The CDR3 sequence is 13 residues long. Germline CDR1 and CDR2: LNHDA and SQIVND (reference sequence). The CDR3, as DNA: TGTGCCCTAGGGGGGACAGGAGGTCAGCCCCAGCATTTT. It specifies CALGGTGGQPQHF.

The J gene is TRBJ2-7, the V gene TRBV10-3, with 9 bases matching TRBD1. Germline V gives CDR1 ENHRY, CDR2 SYGVKD. The V gene end was trimmed by 5 bases and the J gene end by 6 bases; junction bases not matched to a gene: 8. The CDR3 spans 14 residues. The CDR3 region is CAISPGQGEGEQYF. The CDR3 nucleotides read TGTGCCATCAGTCCGGGACAGGGTGAGGGCGAGCAGTACTTC.

This rearrangement joins TRBV21-1 to TRBJ1-5; TRBD1 is the table's D call and was not checked against the DNA. TRBV21-1 is labeled a pseudogene. This CDR3 is built from 12 residues. The CDR3 region has the DNA TGTGCGGACAGGGCCCAGGGTCAGCCCCAGCATTTT. Encoded protein: CADRAQGQPQHF.

V usage is TRBV6-4 and J usage is TRBJ2-2; 7 positions match TRBD2. V shed 6 bases, J shed 1 base, and the junction held 5 bases outside the gene matches. The CDR3 extends over 15 amino acids. The V gene's germline CDR1 is MRHNA and CDR2 SNTAGT. The CDR3 DNA follows: TGTGCCAGCAGCAACAGCGGGGAGAACACCGGGGAGCTGTTTTTT. Translation: CASSNSGENTGELFF.

The genes are TRBV5-4 and TRBJ2-5; 8 nucleotides line up with TRBD2. The CDR3 extends over 15 amino acids. The V gene's germline CDR1 is SGHNT and CDR2 YYREEE (reference sequence). V was clipped by 2 bases and J by 3 bases; unmatched bases: 6. CDR3 DNA sequence: TGTGCCAGCAGCTTAAGAGGGCGGGGGGAAGAGACCCAGTACTTC. It encodes CASSLRGRGEETQYF.

The gene calls are TRBV9 and TRBJ2-7; 10 bases match TRBD2. The CDR3 extends over 15 amino acids. The V segment lost 4 bases and the J segment 1 base; nucleotides outside the gene matches: 5. Germline loops: CDR1 SGDLS, CDR2 YYNGEE. The CDR3 DNA is TGTGCCAGCAGCATAACTAGCGGGGAATCCTACGAGCAGTACTTC. This translates into CASSITSGESYEQYF.

The chain couples TRBV5-5 to TRBJ1-1; perhaps TRBD1 as D (5 bases). V was shortened by 4 bases and J by 0 bases, with 16 bases between the two germline ends. There are 16 residues in the CDR3. In germline, CDR1 is SGHKS, CDR2 YYEKEE (reference sequence). This CDR3 reads CASSTRPGGMNTEAFF. CDR3 in DNA: TGTGCCAGCAGCACAAGACCCGGGGGGATGAACACTGAAGCTTTCTTT.

For the CDR3, the DNA is TGCGCCAGCAGCCCAAGCCGAGGGTGGCTATATGGCTACACCTTC. Encoded protein: CASSPSRGWLYGYTF. This chain links TRBV4-3 with TRBJ1-2; D is undetermined. V lost 4 bases to trimming and J lost 5 bases, with 17 bases between them. Germline CDR1 is LGHNA and CDR2 is YSLEER. CDR3 length: 15 amino acids.

This clone came up once. J is TRBJ1-4 and V is TRBV10-3; a weak D match, TRBD1 (6 bases). This CDR3 spans 16 amino acids. Germline V gene sequence: CDR1 ENHRY, CDR2 SYGVKD. V was shortened by 2 bases and J by 7 bases, with 17 bases between the two germline ends. The CDR3 DNA reads as TGTGCCATCAGTGAGGGCAGGGGCCAGGCAGGTGAAAAACTGTTTTTT. As protein: CAISEGRGQAGEKLFF.

The chain joins TRBV5-5 to TRBJ2-7, with 11 nucleotides matching TRBD1. Germline V lookup: CDR1 SGHKS, CDR2 YYEKEE (reference sequence). Trimming took 0 bases from V and 4 from J; bases not matched to a gene: 6. CDR3 size: 16 residues. This CDR3 reads CASSLEGQGVLYEQYF. CDR3 nucleotides: TGTGCCAGCAGCTTGGAGGGACAGGGGGTGCTTTACGAGCAGTACTTC.

The genes are TRBV4-3 and TRBJ1-2; 8 positions agree with TRBD1. CDR1 and CDR2 (germline): LGHNA, YSLEER. The J segment lost 5 bases and the V segment lost 2 bases, leaving 10 bases of the junction unmatched. This CDR3 contains 16 residues. In DNA form, the CDR3 reads TGCGCCAGCAGCCAAATCGGAGACAGGGGACCTTATGGCTACACCTTC. Protein sequence: CASSQIGDRGPYGYTF.

This rearrangement joins TRBV5-6 to TRBJ2-1, with TRBD2 identical over 9 bases. Trimming removed 5 bases from V and 0 bases from J; junction bases left unmatched: 0. CDR1 and CDR2 (germline): SGHDT, YYEEEE. The CDR3 runs to 14 residues. CDR3 sequence (DNA): TGTGCCAGCAGAGCGGGGGGCTCCTACAATGAGCAGTTCTTC. This translates into CASRAGGSYNEQFF.